Below are 7 T cell receptor beta chains sequenced from a single sample in a study of identical twins. TCRdb used MiXCR to reprocess the 5' RACE reads, holding one entry per CDR3 protein. The table has around 670,000 distinct CDR3 sequences, over 5% seen once. Sequencing used naive T cells sorted from blood. These receptor sequences come from a man between 18 and 35 years old in good health.

In this sample, this clonotype turned up a few times. The chain couples TRBV28 to TRBJ2-2, with D perhaps TRBD1 (5 bases). Germline loops: CDR1 MDHEN, CDR2 SYDVKM. The V end lost 6 bases, the J end lost 7 bases, and 15 bases lay between the germline ends. The CDR3 runs 14 residues. The CDR3: CASSPMIQDGELFF. The CDR3 DNA follows: TGTGCCAGCAGCCCGATGATACAGGACGGGGAGCTGTTTTTT.

The chain joins TRBV7-9 to TRBJ1-3; 7 bases align to TRBD1. The J segment lost 5 bases and the V segment lost 5 bases, leaving 12 bases of the junction unmatched. CDR1 and CDR2 from the germline V gene are SEHNR and FQNEAQ (reference sequence). The CDR3 extends over 16 amino acids. The CDR3 sequence is CASSVPGTDSRNTIYF. Written as DNA, the CDR3 is TGTGCCAGCAGCGTACCCGGGACAGATAGCAGAAACACCATATATTTT.

The chain joins TRBV15 to TRBJ2-1; 10 bases line up with TRBD1. The germline V gene has CDR1 LNHNV and CDR2 YYDKDF (reference sequence). This CDR3 has 13 residues. Trimming removed 11 bases from V and 7 bases from J; junction bases left unmatched: 8. The CDR3 protein is CASGGDRGNEQFF. The CDR3 coding sequence is TGTGCCTCCGGGGGGGACAGGGGTAATGAGCAGTTCTTC.

For the CDR3, the DNA is TGTGCCACCAGCCGAAGTCGGACAGACCTTAATTCACCCCTCCACTTT. Protein product: CATSRSRTDLNSPLHF. This sequence joins TRBV15 and TRBJ1-6; possible D gene TRBD1, 6 bases. V lost 5 bases, J lost 6 bases, and 17 bases lay in between. This CDR3 comprises 16 residues. From germline, CDR1 is LNHNV and CDR2 YYDKDF (reference sequence).

There are a few counts of this clonotype. This sequence joins TRBV27 and TRBJ2-3, with 10 bases identical to TRBD1. V trimming: 8 bases; J trimming: 5 bases; junction bases outside the gene matches: 7. Per the germline V gene, CDR1 is MNHEY and CDR2 is SMNVEV (reference sequence). This CDR3 has 14 amino acids. DNA of the CDR3: TGTGCCAGCGGCCCGGGACAGGGGCGAGATACGCAGTATTTT. Translated: CASGPGQGRDTQYF.

This clonotype was seen many times. This sequence joins TRBV29-1 and TRBJ1-1; 10 bases align to TRBD1. Germline CDR1 reads SQVTM; CDR2 reads ANQGSEA. This CDR3 contains 14 residues. Trimming removed 5 bases from V and 4 bases from J; junction bases left unmatched: 7. This CDR3 reads CSVYFGDRGTEAFF. The CDR3 bases are TGCAGCGTTTACTTTGGGGACAGGGGCACTGAAGCTTTCTTT.

The chain couples TRBV6-2 or TRBV6-3 to TRBJ2-7; perhaps TRBD2 as D (6 bases). Germline values: CDR1 MNHEY, CDR2 SVGEGT. Trimming left V 5 bases short and J 7 bases short, with 18 bases between. The CDR3 extends over 14 amino acids. In DNA, the CDR3 is TGTGCCAGCAGTCGACTCCGGGAGTCGGGGGAGCAGTACTTC. Protein product: CASSRLRESGEQYF.